This record covers a single TCR beta chain. The antigen it binds to is not known. Base qualities are not provided; no much larger clone lies one nucleotide away. The sample belongs to a study of radiotherapy plus CTLA-4 blockade in lung cancer (dated by TCRdb to 2016 to 2019). Study-level background: Objective responses were observed in more than 15% of enrolled patients, and disease control was achieved in approximately 30%. On the study overall, not on this receptor specifically: The strongest predictors of response were reported to be early dynamic shifts in blood T cell clones along with a rise in serum interferon-beta following radiation. After treatment with radiotherapy and ipilimumab, TCR clones that came from tumors expanded in the peripheral blood.

The CDR3 runs 15 amino acids, cysteine and phenylalanine included. Kept here is only the CDR3 DNA, which spans 45 bases and is read in frame from base 1. At the junction V is shortened by 1 base and J by 1 base, with 10 bases in between. The germline V gene (reference sequence) specifies LNHNV as CDR1 and YYDKDF as CDR2. In this study, focal radiation therapy paired with CTLA-4 blockade (ipilimumab) was tested in patients who had chemo-refractory metastatic non-small-cell lung cancer. The protocol used for the library was the immunoSEQ multiplex PCR assay. Held by TCRdb, this immuneACCESS table contains in-frame sequences only and omits some clones. Under half of the omission traces to an unresolved V gene where checked; the cause of the rest is unknown. In this sample the table shows around 45,000 clones, roughly 76% of which occur a single time. The ten largest clonotypes hold 3.5% of the sample.

The clonotype was recovered from a human donor with non-small cell lung cancer who had a complete response to radiotherapy plus ipilimumab. Source: peripheral blood, taken from a patient treated with radiotherapy plus ipilimumab. This sequence uses TRBV15 and TRBJ1-1; the D segment cannot be called with confidence. CDR3 sequence: CATSRGGLGNTEAFF. The sequenced DNA is TGTGCCACCAGCAGAGGTGGGCTCGGGAACACTGAAGCTTTCTTT.